The 10 T cell receptor beta chains in this list originate from one sample, sequenced in a study of type 1 regulatory T cells. The antigens for these receptors are not known. TCRdb analysed the reads with MiXCR anew, one entry per CDR3 protein. The sample includes around 64,000 distinct CDR3 sequences, about 20% of them seen just once. Study outcomes and limitations: Tr1 cells had a more restricted TCR repertoire than non-Tr1 cells.

Sequenced input: cultured type 1 regulatory T (Tr1) cells, either the whole culture or a sorted fraction (not recorded which). The receptors here all came from a human donor in good health.

V and J are TRBV6-2 or TRBV6-3 and TRBJ2-5; D is ambiguous. This CDR3 comprises 15 residues. Germline V CDR1 and CDR2: MNHEY, SVGEGT. Trimming took off 6 bases at V and 5 bases at J, with 19 bases between the two ends. CDR3 nucleotides: TGTGCCAGCAGCAGGAAGACTCTTCACTGGGAGACCCAGTACTTC. Its translation: CASSRKTLHWETQYF.

J is TRBJ2-7 and V is TRBV4-2; 8 bases map to TRBD2. Germline V gene lookup returns CDR1 LGHNA and CDR2 YNFKEQ. V lost 0 bases and J lost 4; bases outside the gene matches: 5. This CDR3 contains 15 residues. The CDR3 coding sequence is TGTGCCAGCAGCCAAGACGCTAGCGGGCCTTACGAGCAGTACTTC. Amino acids: CASSQDASGPYEQYF.

This sequence joins TRBV19 and TRBJ2-7, with 11 nucleotides matching TRBD2. The CDR3 has 16 residues. Germline loops: CDR1 LNHDA, CDR2 SQIVND (reference sequence). Germline trimming cut 5 bases from V and 0 bases from J; bases unmatched to any gene: 6. The chain's CDR3 is CASSAVTSGSSYEQYF. The CDR3 DNA is TGTGCCAGTAGTGCCGTAACTAGCGGGAGCTCCTACGAGCAGTACTTC.

The CDR3 reads CASSYNQGEQYF. The CDR3, as DNA: TGTGCCAGCAGTTACAATCAAGGCGAGCAGTACTTC. The chain is built from TRBV6-6 and TRBJ2-7; D remains unclear. The length of the CDR3 is 12 residues. Trimming shortened V by 2 bases and J by 6 bases, and 8 bases separated the two germline ends. Germline V gene sequence: CDR1 MNHNY, CDR2 SVGAGI (reference sequence).

This clonotype has only a few counts. The chain carries TRBV5-8 and TRBJ2-3; 15 bases are a match to TRBD2. J gave up 7 bases and V 4 bases, and 4 bases lay outside the gene matches. The germline V gene encodes CDR1 SGHTS and CDR2 YDEGEE. The CDR3 spans 15 residues. Written as DNA, the CDR3 is TGTGCCAGCAGCCTGGGACTAGCGGGAGGTTATACGCAGTATTTT. It encodes CASSLGLAGGYTQYF.

The V call is TRBV6-1, the J call TRBJ2-3; tentatively, D is TRBD1 (6 bases). V gave up 2 bases and J gave up 5 bases, with 8 bases separating them. Looked up from germline, CDR1 is MNHNS and CDR2 is SASEGT. The CDR3 has 13 amino acids. CDR3 protein: CASSENRVDTQYF. Here the CDR3 DNA reads TGTGCCAGCAGTGAAAACAGGGTAGATACGCAGTATTTT.

The chain uses TRBV20-1 and TRBJ2-1; D is unresolved. Germline lookup yields CDR1 DFQATT and CDR2 SNEGSKA (reference sequence). V gave up 6 bases and J gave up 6 bases, with 9 bases separating them. This CDR3 comprises 11 residues. The CDR3 coding sequence is TGCAGTGCCGTTCCAGGCAATGAGCAGTTCTTC. Translated: CSAVPGNEQFF.

This clonotype occurred a few times. The chain links TRBV6-5 to TRBJ1-5; D might be TRBD1 (5 bases). Germline V lookup: CDR1 MNHEY, CDR2 SVGAGI. This CDR3 is built from 14 residues. The V gene lost 2 bases and the J gene lost 7 bases, with 12 bases spanning the gap. In nucleotides, the CDR3 is TGTGCCAGCAGTTACCGCCGGGGCCACCAGCCCCAGCATTTT. Amino acids: CASSYRRGHQPQHF.

This clonotype was detected only a few times. CDR3 sequence (DNA): TGCAGCGTTGATCGGTCGGGACAGGGCATCTATGGCTACACCTTC. This sequence encodes CSVDRSGQGIYGYTF. The chain has TRBV29-1 and TRBJ1-2; 9 bases are shared with TRBD1. The CDR3 has 15 residues. Trimming cost V 3 bases and J 4 bases; bases outside gene matches: 9. The germline V gene has CDR1 SQVTM and CDR2 ANQGSEA.

This clonotype was seen a handful of times. The chain is built from TRBV20-1 and TRBJ2-1, with TRBD2 as a possible D gene (6 bases). Germline V gene sequence: CDR1 DFQATT, CDR2 SNEGSKA (reference sequence). The CDR3 loop spans 12 amino acids. The V gene lost 4 bases and the J gene lost 5 bases, with 9 bases spanning the gap. For the CDR3, the DNA is TGCAGTGCTACCACTAGCCACAATGAGCAGTTCTTC. It yields the protein CSATTSHNEQFF.